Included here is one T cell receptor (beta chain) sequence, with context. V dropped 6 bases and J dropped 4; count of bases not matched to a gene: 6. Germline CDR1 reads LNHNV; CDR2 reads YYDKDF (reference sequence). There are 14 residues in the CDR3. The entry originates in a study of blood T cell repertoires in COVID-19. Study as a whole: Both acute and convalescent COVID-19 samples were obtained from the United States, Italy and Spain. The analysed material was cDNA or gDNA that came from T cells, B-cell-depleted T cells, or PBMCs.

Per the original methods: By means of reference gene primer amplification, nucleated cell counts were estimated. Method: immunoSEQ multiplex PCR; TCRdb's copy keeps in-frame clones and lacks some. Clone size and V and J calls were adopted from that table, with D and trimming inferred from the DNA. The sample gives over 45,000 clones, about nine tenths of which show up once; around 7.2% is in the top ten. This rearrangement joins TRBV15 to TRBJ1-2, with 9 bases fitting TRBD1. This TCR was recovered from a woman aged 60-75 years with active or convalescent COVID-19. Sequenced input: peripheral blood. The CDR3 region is CATSSGQGTYGYTF. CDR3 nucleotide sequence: TGTGCCACCAGTTCGGGACAGGGTACCTATGGCTACACCTTC.